Included here is one T cell receptor beta chain sequence, with context. The sample belongs to a study of T cell changes during pregnancy in multiple sclerosis. Using immunoSEQ multiplex PCR, the repertoire was profiled, and TCRdb retains in-frame clones only, with some absent. Here the sample spans some 70,000 clones, about 90% being singletons. Trimming removed 3 bases at V and 2 bases at J, with 14 bases between. Germline CDR1 reads SGHTA; CDR2 reads FQGNSA. The CDR3 length is 16 residues. The V and J genes are TRBV7-2 and TRBJ2-1; perhaps TRBD2 as D (5 bases). The receptor's source is a female donor with multiple sclerosis, enrolled in a pregnancy study. The specimen comprised peripheral blood, sampled in the second trimester of pregnancy. The CDR3 spells CASSLRGSITYNEQFF. The DNA for the CDR3 is TGTGCCAGCAGCTTGAGAGGGTCCATAACCTACAATGAGCAGTTCTTC.